The sample holds one count of the clone carrying this T cell receptor beta chain. Its antigen is currently unknown. This entry is derived from a study of cytomegalovirus exposure and HLA in healthy donors. General observations from the study: In vitro assays verified that three CMV-associated chains recognized CMV antigens specifically. Per published reports, the classifier diagnosed cytomegalovirus status with high specificity and sensitivity.

Sequencing was performed with immunoSEQ multiplex PCR; in TCRdb, only in-frame clones are kept and a portion is missing. This sample has some 330,000 clones; approximately 90% occur once, and the top ten carry about 0.91%. The receptor's source is a woman aged 18 to 35 in good health and CMV-seronegative. Sequenced sample: PBMCs.

Here the CDR3 DNA reads TGCAGCGTAGAAACAGGGGGTTGGGCCAAAAACATTCAGTACTTC. Residues: CSVETGGWAKNIQYF. The chain links TRBV29-1 to TRBJ2-4; 8 nucleotides line up with TRBD1. Germline-derived CDR1 and CDR2 are SQVTM and ANQGSEA. This CDR3 is 15 amino acids long. V was pared by 6 bases and J by 1 base, with 8 bases of the junction left unmatched. The entire variable domain, with the rest obtained from reference TRBV29-1 and TRBJ2-4, is as follows: SAVISQKPSRDICQRGTSLTIQCQVDSQVTMMFWYRQQPGQSLTLIATANQGSEATYESGFVIDKFPISRPNLTFSTLTVSNMSPEDSSIYLCSVETGGWAKNIQYFGAGTRLSVL.